This T cell receptor beta chain derives from a study of post-analysis software for immune sequencing data. Study-level points and caveats: Controls showed lower frequencies than patients for four to six TRBV segments, and TRBV5-6, TRBV5-1 and TRBV20-1 were among these.

The TCR beta cDNA libraries carried unique molecular identifiers. MiXCR was run by TCRdb on the PCR reads, yielding one entry per CDR3 protein. This sample yields about 540,000 distinct CDR3 sequences, of which around a third are seen a single time; under 7% belongs to the top ten. CDR3 length: 14 residues. The germline V and J ends were trimmed by 4 bases and 8 bases, with 15 bases remaining between them. The germline V gene encodes CDR1 LGHDT and CDR2 YNNKEL (reference sequence). About this clonotype itself: Its antigen is undetermined.

Specimen: blood. The rearrangement uses TRBV3-1 and TRBJ2-1; TRBD2 is a possible D gene (6 bases). This sequence originates from a girl aged 2 to 17 with multiple sclerosis. The CDR3 bases are TGTGCCAGCAGCCTCGACGGGGGAAGGGATGAGCAGTTCTTC. Protein: CASSLDGGRDEQFF.